This T cell receptor (beta chain) was captured by sequencing in a study of blood T cell repertoires in COVID-19. On the study more broadly: Sources were T cells, B-cell-depleted T cells, or PBMCs; the material itself was cDNA or gDNA.

Individuals aged about 18 to 90 years were recruited from around 22 US areas. The CDR3 runs 16 residues. V was clipped by 7 bases and J by 5 bases, with 23 bases between them. Germline CDR1 LNHDA, CDR2 SQIVND (reference sequence). Original processing methods: The authors estimated nucleated cell counts from reference gene primer amplification. Produced via immunoSEQ multiplex PCR; TCRdb's table is partial and in-frame only. Clonal size and the V and J genes are those of that table, whereas D and trimming came from the DNA. The top ten clones hold 2% to 2.5% of a sample with some 190,000 clones, 85% to 90% of them seen once.

Sequenced sample: PBMCs or T cells enriched from blood (not recorded which). This clonotype was obtained from a woman between 40 and 55 years old with acute COVID-19. This chain connects TRBV19 to TRBJ2-5; D is perhaps TRBD1 (6 bases). The CDR3 is CASTPTGGFAAETQYF. The DNA of the CDR3 is TGTGCCAGTACACCGACAGGAGGATTTGCGGCGGAGACCCAGTACTTC.